This T cell receptor beta chain comes out of a study of blood T cell repertoires in COVID-19. The overall study: Researchers got acute and convalescent COVID-19 samples from the United States, Italy and Spain. T cells, B-cell-depleted T cells, or PBMCs supplied cDNA or gDNA.

This clone showed up just a few times. Trimming took off 4 bases at V and 4 bases at J, with 13 bases between the two ends. This CDR3 has 13 residues. CDR1 and CDR2 (germline): GTSNPN, SVGIG (reference sequence). Authors' processing steps: Reference gene primers were amplified, and this amplification served to estimate nucleated cell counts. The repertoire was sequenced with immunoSEQ multiplex PCR; TCRdb's copy has only in-frame clones and lacks some. That table is the source of V, J and clone size, and D and trimming were worked out from the DNA. The table has some 45,000 clones, over 70% seen once.

This TCR derives from a human donor in a cohort sampled during active COVID-19. Material: peripheral blood. The chain uses TRBV30 and TRBJ1-1; D may be TRBD1 (6 bases). The CDR3 nucleotides are TGTGCCTGGAATATGGGACATACCACTGAAGCTTTCTTT. Translating it yields CAWNMGHTTEAFF. The variable domain in full, with the rest retrieved from reference TRBV30 and TRBJ1-1, is SQTIHQWPATLVQPVGSPLSLECTVEGTSNPNLYWYRQAAGRGLQLLFYSVGIGQISSEVPQNLSASRPQDRQFILSSKKLLLSDSGFYLCAWNMGHTTEAFFGQGTRLTVV.